This section outlines one T cell receptor beta chain sequence together with its context. Its cognate antigen is unknown. The data were obtained in a study of T cell responses to AZD1222 COVID-19 vaccine. The assay was immunoSEQ multiplex PCR, and TCRdb's table has in-frame clones only and misses some. The table lists around 72,000 clones, 82% of them singletons, with over 5% in the top ten. General observations from the study: Scientists sampled the repertoires only once the peak T cell response had passed.

CDR1 KGHSH and CDR2 LQKENI come from the germline V gene. CDR3 size: 16 residues. V was clipped by 6 bases and J by 3 bases; unmatched bases: 9. This TCR came from an adult in good health. Sequenced material: peripheral blood, taken on day 0 of AZD1222 vaccination. The rearrangement uses TRBV18 and TRBJ2-2, with TRBD1 matching over 8 bases. This CDR3 is CASSPRQGFDTGELFF. CDR3 bases: TGTGCCAGCTCGCCCAGACAGGGGTTTGACACCGGGGAGCTGTTTTTT.